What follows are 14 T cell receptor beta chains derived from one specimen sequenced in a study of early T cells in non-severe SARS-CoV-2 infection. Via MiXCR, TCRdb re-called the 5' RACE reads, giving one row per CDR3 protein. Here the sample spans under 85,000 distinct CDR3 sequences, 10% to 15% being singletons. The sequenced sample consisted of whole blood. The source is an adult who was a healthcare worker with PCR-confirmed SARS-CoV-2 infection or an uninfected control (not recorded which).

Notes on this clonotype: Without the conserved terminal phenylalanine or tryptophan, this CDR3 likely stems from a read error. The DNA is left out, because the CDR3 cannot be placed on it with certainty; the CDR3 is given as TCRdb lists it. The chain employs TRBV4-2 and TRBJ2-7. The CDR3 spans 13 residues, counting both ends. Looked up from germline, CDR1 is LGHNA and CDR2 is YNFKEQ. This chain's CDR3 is CASSQENLDPISL.

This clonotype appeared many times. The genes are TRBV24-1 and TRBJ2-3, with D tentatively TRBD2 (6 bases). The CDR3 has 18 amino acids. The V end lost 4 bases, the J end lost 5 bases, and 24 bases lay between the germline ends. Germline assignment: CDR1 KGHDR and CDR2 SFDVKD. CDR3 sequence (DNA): TGTGCCACCAGTGACCCTTCTGGGAGCGGTGGAGGGGTAGATACGCAGTATTTT. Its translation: CATSDPSGSGGGVDTQYF.

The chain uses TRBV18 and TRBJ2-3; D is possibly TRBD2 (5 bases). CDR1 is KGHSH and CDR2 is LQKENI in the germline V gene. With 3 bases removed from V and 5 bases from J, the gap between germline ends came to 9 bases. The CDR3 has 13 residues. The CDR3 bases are TGTGCCAGCTCACCGGGAGTGGTAGATACGCAGTATTTT. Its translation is CASSPGVVDTQYF.

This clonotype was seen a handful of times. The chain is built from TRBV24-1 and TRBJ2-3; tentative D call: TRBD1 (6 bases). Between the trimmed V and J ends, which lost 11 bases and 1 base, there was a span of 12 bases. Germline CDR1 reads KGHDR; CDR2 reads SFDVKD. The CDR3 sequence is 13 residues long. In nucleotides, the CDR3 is TGTGCCATCCGGGACATCCGCACAGATACGCAGTATTTT. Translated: CAIRDIRTDTQYF.

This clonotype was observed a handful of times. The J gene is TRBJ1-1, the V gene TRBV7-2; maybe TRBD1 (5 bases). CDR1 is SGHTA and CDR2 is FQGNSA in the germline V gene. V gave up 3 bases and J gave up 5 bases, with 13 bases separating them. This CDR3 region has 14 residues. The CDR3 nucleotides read TGTGCCAGCAGCTTGGGGACTCAAGGTACTGAAGCTTTCTTT. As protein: CASSLGTQGTEAFF.

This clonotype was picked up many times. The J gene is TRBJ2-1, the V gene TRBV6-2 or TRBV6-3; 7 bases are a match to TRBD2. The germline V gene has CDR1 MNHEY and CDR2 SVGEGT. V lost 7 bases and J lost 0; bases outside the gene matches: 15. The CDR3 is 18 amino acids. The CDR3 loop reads CASTTGLAEKYSYNEQFF. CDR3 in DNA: TGTGCCAGCACCACGGGGCTAGCGGAGAAATACTCCTACAATGAGCAGTTCTTC.

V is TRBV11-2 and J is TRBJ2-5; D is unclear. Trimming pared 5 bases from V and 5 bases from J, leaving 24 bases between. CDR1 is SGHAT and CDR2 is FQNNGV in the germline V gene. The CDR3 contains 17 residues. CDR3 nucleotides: TGTGCCAGCAGCCTCCGCGTTGTAGCCGGATTACGGGAGACCCAGTACTTC. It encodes CASSLRVVAGLRETQYF. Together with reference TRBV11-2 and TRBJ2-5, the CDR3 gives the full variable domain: EAGVAQSPRYKIIEKRQSVAFWCNPISGHATLYWYQQILGQGPKLLIQFQNNGVVDDSQLPKDRFSAERLKGVDSTLKIQPAKLEDSAVYLCASSLRVVAGLRETQYFGPGTRLLVL.

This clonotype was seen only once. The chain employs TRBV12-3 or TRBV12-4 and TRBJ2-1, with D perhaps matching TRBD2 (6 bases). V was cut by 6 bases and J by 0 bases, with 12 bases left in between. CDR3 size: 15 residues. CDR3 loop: CASSPGLPSYNEQFF. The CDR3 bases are TGTGCCAGCAGCCCGGGACTCCCCTCCTACAATGAGCAGTTCTTC.

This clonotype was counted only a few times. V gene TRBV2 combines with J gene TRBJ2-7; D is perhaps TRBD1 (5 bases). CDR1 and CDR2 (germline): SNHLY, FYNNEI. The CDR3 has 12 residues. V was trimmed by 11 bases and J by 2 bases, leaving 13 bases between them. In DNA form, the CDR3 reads TGTGCCCTAGACAGAAGTCCCTACGAGCAGTACTTC. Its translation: CALDRSPYEQYF.

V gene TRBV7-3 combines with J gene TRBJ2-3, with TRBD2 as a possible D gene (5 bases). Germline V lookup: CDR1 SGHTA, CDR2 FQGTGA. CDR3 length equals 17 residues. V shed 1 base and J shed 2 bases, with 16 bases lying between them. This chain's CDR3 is CASSLKRAHPNTDTQYF. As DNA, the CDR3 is TGTGCCAGCAGCTTAAAGAGGGCTCATCCCAACACAGATACGCAGTATTTT.

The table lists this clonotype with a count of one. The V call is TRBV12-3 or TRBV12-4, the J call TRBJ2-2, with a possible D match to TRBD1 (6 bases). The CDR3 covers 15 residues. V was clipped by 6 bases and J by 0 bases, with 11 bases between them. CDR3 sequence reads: CASRTGHANTGELFF. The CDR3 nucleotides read TGTGCCAGCAGGACGGGACACGCGAACACCGGGGAGCTGTTTTTT.

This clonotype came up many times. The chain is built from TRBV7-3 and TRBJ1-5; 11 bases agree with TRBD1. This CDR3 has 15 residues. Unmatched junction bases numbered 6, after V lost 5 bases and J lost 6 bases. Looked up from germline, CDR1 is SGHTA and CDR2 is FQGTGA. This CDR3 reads CASSMGQGVRQPQHF. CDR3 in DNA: TGTGCCAGCAGCATGGGACAGGGGGTTCGTCAGCCCCAGCATTTT.

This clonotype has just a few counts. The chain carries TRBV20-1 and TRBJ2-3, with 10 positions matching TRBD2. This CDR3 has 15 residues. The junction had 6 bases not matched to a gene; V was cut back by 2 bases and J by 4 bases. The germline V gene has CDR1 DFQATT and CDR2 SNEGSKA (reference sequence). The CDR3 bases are TGCAGTGCTAGAAAAGCGGGAGGGCCGGCAGATACGCAGTATTTT. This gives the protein CSARKAGGPADTQYF.

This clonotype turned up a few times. The CDR3 spells CASSPRLPQGGIQYF. CDR3 bases: TGTGCCAGCAGCCCACGGCTGCCGCAGGGTGGCATTCAGTACTTC. The chain recombines TRBV7-2 with TRBJ2-4, with D possibly matching TRBD1 (5 bases). Trimming removed 5 bases at V and 9 bases at J, with 20 bases between. The CDR3 runs to 15 residues. CDR1 and CDR2 (germline): SGHTA, FQGNSA.